The 7 T cell receptor beta chains below were found in one sample sequenced in a study of T cell responses to AZD1222 COVID-19 vaccine. The assay was immunoSEQ multiplex PCR, and TCRdb's table has in-frame clones only and misses some. The sample has about 120,000 clones, around 85% seen once. The source was peripheral blood, collected on day 0 of AZD1222 vaccination. The receptors derive from an adult in good health.

Only one count was recorded for this clone. Here the CDR3 reads CASRDRGDQPQHF. For the CDR3, the DNA is TGTGCCAGCCGGGACAGGGGAGATCAGCCCCAGCATTTT. The gene calls are TRBV19 and TRBJ1-5; 10 bases line up with TRBD1. The germline gives CDR1 LNHDA, CDR2 SQIVND (reference sequence). The V and J ends lost 9 bases and 5 bases, in that order; junction bases with no gene match: 4. This CDR3 is 13 amino acids long.

This rearrangement joins TRBV4-2 to TRBJ2-5, with 10 bases lining up with TRBD2. The germline V gene has CDR1 LGHNA and CDR2 YNFKEQ. Unmatched junction bases numbered 9, after V lost 3 bases and J lost 5 bases. The CDR3 covers 16 residues. This CDR3 is CASSQTSGGARETQYF. CDR3 bases: TGTGCCAGCAGCCAGACCAGCGGGGGGGCCAGGGAGACCCAGTACTTC.

The V and J genes are TRBV5-8 and TRBJ2-5; possible D gene TRBD2, 5 bases. The V end was cut by 1 base, the J end by 5 bases, with 12 bases between. Germline values: CDR1 SGHTS, CDR2 YDEGEE. The CDR3 sequence is 14 residues long. CDR3 coding DNA: TGTGCCAGCAGCTTGTTCTCTCGAGGGGAGACCCAGTACTTC. It encodes CASSLFSRGETQYF.

J is TRBJ2-1 and V is TRBV18; no definite D call. The V gene lost 1 base and the J gene lost 3 bases, with 7 bases spanning the gap. Germline-derived CDR1 and CDR2 are KGHSH and LQKENI. The CDR3 is 14 amino acids. The CDR3 DNA follows: TGTGCCAGCTCACCACGACAATTCTACAATGAGCAGTTCTTC. Translated: CASSPRQFYNEQFF.

This chain links TRBV18 with TRBJ1-6, with D uncertain. V was clipped by 6 bases and J by 8 bases, with 20 bases between them. Germline CDR1 reads KGHSH; CDR2 reads LQKENI. This CDR3 has 16 residues. The CDR3 coding sequence is TGTGCCAGCTCGCTTTCGACCGGGCCCCCTCATTCACCCCTCCACTTT. Translation gives CASSLSTGPPHSPLHF.

J is TRBJ1-6 and V is TRBV6-5; no firm D call. V lost 6 bases to trimming and J lost 1 base, with 4 bases between them. The CDR3 spans 13 residues. The germline CDR1 and CDR2 sequences are MNHEY and SVGAGI. The CDR3 region is CASRPSYNSPLHF. The CDR3 region has the DNA TGTGCCAGCAGACCGTCCTATAATTCACCCCTCCACTTT.

In DNA, the CDR3 is TGTGCCTGTCGAGGTCGGACTGAAGCTTTCTTT. Translating gives CACRGRTEAFF. The J gene is TRBJ1-1, the V gene TRBV19; D is unclear. Trimming shortened V by 11 bases and J by 5 bases, and 12 bases separated the two germline ends. The CDR3 is made up of 11 amino acids. CDR1 is LNHDA and CDR2 is SQIVND in the germline V gene (reference sequence).